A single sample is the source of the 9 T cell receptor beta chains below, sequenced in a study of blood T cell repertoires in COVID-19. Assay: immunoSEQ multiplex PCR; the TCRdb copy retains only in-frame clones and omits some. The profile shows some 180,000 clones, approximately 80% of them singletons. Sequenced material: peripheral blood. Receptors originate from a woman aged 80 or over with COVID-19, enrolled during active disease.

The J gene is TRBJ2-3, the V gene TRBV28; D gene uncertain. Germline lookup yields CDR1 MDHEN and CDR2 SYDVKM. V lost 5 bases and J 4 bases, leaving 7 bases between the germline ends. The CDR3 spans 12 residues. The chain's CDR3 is CASSTTADTQYF. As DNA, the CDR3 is TGTGCCAGCAGTACTACTGCAGATACGCAGTATTTT.

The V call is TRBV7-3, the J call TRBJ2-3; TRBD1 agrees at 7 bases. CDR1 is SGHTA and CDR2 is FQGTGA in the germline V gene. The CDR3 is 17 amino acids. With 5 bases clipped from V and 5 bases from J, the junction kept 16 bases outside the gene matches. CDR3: CASSQGVRGRLGDTQYF. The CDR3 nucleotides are TGTGCCAGCAGCCAGGGGGTACGCGGGCGGCTCGGAGATACGCAGTATTTT.

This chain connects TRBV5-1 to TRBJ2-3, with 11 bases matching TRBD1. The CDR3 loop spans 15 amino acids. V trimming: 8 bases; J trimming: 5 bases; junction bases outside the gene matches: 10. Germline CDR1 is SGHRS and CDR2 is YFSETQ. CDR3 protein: CASNTGTGGLDTQYF. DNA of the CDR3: TGCGCCAGTAATACCGGGACAGGGGGTCTAGATACGCAGTATTTT.

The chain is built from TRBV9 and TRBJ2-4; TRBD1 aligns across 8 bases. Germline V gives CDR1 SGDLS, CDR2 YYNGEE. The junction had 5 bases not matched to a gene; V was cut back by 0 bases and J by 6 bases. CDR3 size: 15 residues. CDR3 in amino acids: CASSVDAGTGNIQYF. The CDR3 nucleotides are TGTGCCAGCAGCGTAGACGCCGGGACAGGAAACATTCAGTACTTC.

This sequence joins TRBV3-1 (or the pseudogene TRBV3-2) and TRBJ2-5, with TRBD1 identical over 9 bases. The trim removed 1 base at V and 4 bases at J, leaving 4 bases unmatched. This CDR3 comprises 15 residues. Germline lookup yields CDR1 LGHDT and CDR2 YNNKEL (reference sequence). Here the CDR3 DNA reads TGTGCCAGCAGCCAAGCCCGGGACAGGGCAGAGACCCAGTACTTC. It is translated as CASSQARDRAETQYF.

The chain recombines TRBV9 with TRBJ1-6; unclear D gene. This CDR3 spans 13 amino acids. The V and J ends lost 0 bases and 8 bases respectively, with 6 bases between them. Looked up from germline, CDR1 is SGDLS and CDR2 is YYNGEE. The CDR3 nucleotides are TGTGCCAGCAGCGTAGGAGGCGATTCACCCCTCCACTTT. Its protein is CASSVGGDSPLHF.

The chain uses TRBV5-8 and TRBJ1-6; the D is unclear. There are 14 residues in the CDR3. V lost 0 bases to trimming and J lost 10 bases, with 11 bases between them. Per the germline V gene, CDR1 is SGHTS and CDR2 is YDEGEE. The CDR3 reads CASSLAGRGSPLHF. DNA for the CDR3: TGTGCCAGCAGCTTGGCCGGACGGGGATCACCCCTCCACTTT.

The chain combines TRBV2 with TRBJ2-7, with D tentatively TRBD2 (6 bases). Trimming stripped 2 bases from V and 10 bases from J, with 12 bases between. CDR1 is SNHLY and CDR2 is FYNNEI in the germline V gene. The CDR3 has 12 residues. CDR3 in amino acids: CASSEYGGIQYF. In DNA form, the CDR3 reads TGTGCCAGCAGTGAATACGGCGGGATCCAGTACTTC.

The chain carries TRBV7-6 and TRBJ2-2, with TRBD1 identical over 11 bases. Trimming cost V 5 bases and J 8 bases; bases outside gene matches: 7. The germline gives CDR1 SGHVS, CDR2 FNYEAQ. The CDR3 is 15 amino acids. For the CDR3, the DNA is TGTGCCAGCAGCACGGGACAGGGGGTCATGGGGGAGCTGTTTTTT. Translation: CASSTGQGVMGELFF.